This TCR beta chain was captured in a study of blood T cells in healthy people across ages. Across the study: Every two T cells gave about one barcoded beta molecule via template switching. Overall study results and limits: Correlation between TCR beta diversity and naive T cell percentage was strong. Long-lived donors had more naive CD4+ cells and higher diversity than aged donors. It was not known whether donors were CMV positive (a possible confounder of expanded clonotype changes).

A second PCR, run for about 7 to 11 cycles, used a sample-barcoded 5' primer plus a J-beta primer mix. In TCRdb, the 5' RACE reads were re-called with MiXCR into one record per CDR3 protein. The sample shows approximately 730,000 distinct CDR3 sequences, roughly 50% of them seen only once. Of note for this clonotype: The antigen is unknown.

Germline-derived CDR1 and CDR2 are MNHNY and SVGAGI (reference sequence). V trimming: 8 bases; J trimming: 3 bases; junction bases outside the gene matches: 15. The CDR3 is 16 residues long. V and J are TRBV6-6 and TRBJ1-2; 7 positions match TRBD1. This receptor was obtained from an elderly man in good health. The sequenced material came from blood. The CDR3: CASCQPENRGDYGYTF. The CDR3 nucleotides read TGTGCCAGCTGCCAACCCGAGAACAGGGGAGACTATGGCTACACCTTC.